These 26 T cell receptor beta chains originate from one sample sequenced in a study of T cell responses to AZD1222 COVID-19 vaccine. Profiled with immunoSEQ multiplex PCR; TCRdb holds only in-frame clones, not every one. The sample contains some 140,000 clones, 88% of which appear only once. Sequencing used peripheral blood, obtained on day 0 of AZD1222 vaccination. These receptors all come from an adult in good health.

The J gene is TRBJ2-1, the V gene TRBV5-6, with 8 positions matching TRBD1. This CDR3 region has 14 residues. CDR1 and CDR2 from the germline V gene are SGHDT and YYEEEE. V lost 4 bases, J lost 8 bases, and 8 bases stayed unmatched. The chain's CDR3 is CASSLGQGGHEQFF. In nucleotides, the CDR3 is TGTGCCAGCAGCCTAGGACAGGGCGGTCATGAGCAGTTCTTC.

This chain joins TRBV4-1 and TRBJ1-4; TRBD1 matches at 9 bases. This CDR3 comprises 15 residues. Per germline, CDR1 MGHRA and CDR2 YSYEKL. J was trimmed by 7 bases and V by 1 base; bases with no gene match: 4. CDR3 nucleotide sequence: TGCGCCAGCAGCCAAGCGGGACAGGGCTCTGAAAAACTGTTTTTT. Amino acid sequence: CASSQAGQGSEKLFF.

The rearrangement joins TRBV5-1 to TRBJ1-1, with 9 bases identical to TRBD1. Looked up from germline, CDR1 is SGHRS and CDR2 is YFSETQ. V shed 7 bases and J 2 bases; nucleotides not matched to a gene: 6. The CDR3 extends over 14 amino acids. The DNA of the CDR3 is TGCGCCAGCGGGACAGGGACGTTAAACACTGAAGCTTTCTTT. Residues: CASGTGTLNTEAFF.

The gene calls are TRBV25-1 and TRBJ2-7; D perhaps matches TRBD1 (5 bases). The germline V gene has CDR1 MGHDK and CDR2 SYGVNS. There are 15 residues in the CDR3. V was shortened by 0 bases and J by 5 bases, with 14 bases between the two germline ends. The CDR3 spells CASSEYRRGGDEQYF. The DNA for the CDR3 is TGTGCCAGCAGTGAATATAGAAGGGGTGGGGACGAGCAGTACTTC.

The V and J genes are TRBV5-1 and TRBJ2-1, with D perhaps TRBD1 (5 bases). The CDR3 covers 15 residues. Deletions cut 0 bases from V and 4 bases from J, with 11 bases between. Germline V CDR1 and CDR2: SGHRS, YFSETQ. Here the CDR3 reads CASSLEGERYNEQFF. CDR3 DNA sequence: TGCGCCAGCAGCTTGGAAGGGGAAAGGTACAATGAGCAGTTCTTC.

CDR3 sequence reads: CASSSVNTIYF. In DNA form, the CDR3 reads TGTGCCAGCAGCTCAGTGAACACCATATATTTT. This chain joins TRBV3-1 (or the pseudogene TRBV3-2) and TRBJ1-3; D call uncertain. Per the germline V gene, CDR1 is LGHDT and CDR2 is YNNKEL (reference sequence). The CDR3 contains 11 residues. Trimming took 5 bases from V and 7 from J, leaving 6 bases between them.

The chain is built from TRBV6-4 and TRBJ1-1; TRBD1 matches at 10 bases. This CDR3 spans 15 amino acids. Unmatched junction bases numbered 17, after V lost 9 bases and J lost 10 bases. Germline CDR1 MRHNA, CDR2 SNTAGT. The chain's CDR3 is CARKWAGGQGKVAFF. CDR3 nucleotides: TGTGCCAGAAAATGGGCGGGGGGACAGGGGAAGGTAGCTTTCTTT.

The chain joins TRBV5-1 to TRBJ2-3; 7 bases line up with TRBD1. Germline V gives CDR1 SGHRS, CDR2 YFSETQ. The CDR3 loop spans 17 amino acids. V trimming: 0 bases; J trimming: 3 bases; junction bases outside the gene matches: 10. In DNA form, the CDR3 reads TGCGCCAGCAGCTTGGCCGGACAGGAAAGTCCGACAGATACGCAGTATTTT. It is translated as CASSLAGQESPTDTQYF.

This chain joins TRBV6-5 and TRBJ2-1; 14 nucleotides agree with TRBD2. Trimming removed 4 bases from V and 15 bases from J; junction bases left unmatched: 8. The CDR3 is 14 residues long. The germline V gene has CDR1 MNHEY and CDR2 SVGAGI. The CDR3 bases are TGTGCCAGCAGTTCCAGACTAGCGGGGGGGCACAGGTTCTTC. Residues: CASSSRLAGGHRFF.

The V gene is TRBV19, the J gene TRBJ1-2, with a possible D match to TRBD1 (6 bases). V lost 4 bases and J 4 bases, leaving 10 bases between the germline ends. The germline CDR1 and CDR2 sequences are LNHDA and SQIVND (reference sequence). The CDR3 consists of 13 residues. CDR3 bases: TGTGCCAGTAGTACAATAGGGGGCTATGGCTACACCTTC. Amino acids: CASSTIGGYGYTF.

This chain links TRBV15 with TRBJ2-1, with 12 bases that match TRBD2. J lost 9 bases, V lost 1 base, and 1 base had no gene match. Germline V gene data show CDR1 as LNHNV and CDR2 as YYDKDF (reference sequence). The CDR3 runs 14 residues. This CDR3 reads CATSRGTSGVEQFF. The CDR3 coding sequence is TGTGCCACCAGCAGAGGGACTAGCGGGGTTGAGCAGTTCTTC.

V and J are TRBV30 and TRBJ1-5; a weak D match, TRBD1 (6 bases). Germline CDR1 is GTSNPN and CDR2 is SVGIG (reference sequence). The CDR3 covers 16 residues. The V and J ends lost 2 bases and 2 bases respectively, with 16 bases between them. The chain's CDR3 is CAWSPTGQRGNQPQHF. The CDR3 coding sequence is TGTGCCTGGAGTCCAACAGGGCAAAGGGGCAATCAGCCCCAGCATTTT.

V is TRBV2 and J is TRBJ1-2; 8 nucleotides align to TRBD1. This CDR3 spans 13 amino acids. The V and J ends lost 6 bases and 3 bases, in that order; junction bases with no gene match: 3. Germline V lookup: CDR1 SNHLY, CDR2 FYNNEI. CDR3 coding DNA: TGTGCCAGCAGGGCGGACAGGGACTATGGCTACACCTTC. This sequence encodes CASRADRDYGYTF.

The chain is built from TRBV6-5 and TRBJ1-2, with unresolved D. In germline, CDR1 is MNHEY, CDR2 SVGAGI. Trimming removed 7 bases at V and 0 bases at J, with 15 bases between. The CDR3 is made up of 15 amino acids. The CDR3 here is CASTQEGRSNYGYTF. The CDR3, as DNA: TGTGCCAGCACCCAAGAAGGCCGCTCTAACTATGGCTACACCTTC.

The chain combines TRBV28 with TRBJ1-1; 8 bases agree with TRBD1. This CDR3 is built from 14 residues. V trimming: 7 bases; J trimming: 0 bases; junction bases outside the gene matches: 4. Germline-derived CDR1 and CDR2 are MDHEN and SYDVKM. The DNA for the CDR3 is TGTGCCAGCACGCCAGGGGGCTTGAACACTGAAGCTTTCTTT. Protein sequence: CASTPGGLNTEAFF.

This sequence joins TRBV12-5 and TRBJ1-4; D is ambiguous. Germline V gene sequence: CDR1 LGHNT, CDR2 FRNRAP. Deletions cut 7 bases from V and 7 bases from J, with 19 bases between. This CDR3 has 15 amino acids. This chain's CDR3 is CASAYSVQRREKLFF. CDR3 sequence (DNA): TGTGCTAGTGCCTATTCCGTACAACGGCGTGAAAAACTGTTTTTT.

V usage is TRBV9 and J usage is TRBJ1-4; D unresolved. Trimming shortened V by 0 bases and J by 4 bases, and 10 bases separated the two germline ends. The V gene's germline CDR1 is SGDLS and CDR2 YYNGEE. The CDR3 loop spans 15 amino acids. This CDR3 is CASSVGISDNEKLFF. CDR3 sequence (DNA): TGTGCCAGCAGCGTAGGGATCAGCGATAATGAAAAACTGTTTTTT. The full variable domain, with the rest looked up from reference TRBV9 and TRBJ1-4, is DSGVTQTPKHLITATGQRVTLRCSPRSGDLSVYWYQQSLDQGLQFLIQYYNGEERAKGNILERFSAQQFPDLHSELNLSSLELGDSALYFCASSVGISDNEKLFFGSGTQLSVL.

The chain joins TRBV7-2 to TRBJ1-6; D call uncertain. Germline assignment: CDR1 SGHTA and CDR2 FQGNSA. V was trimmed by 1 base and J by 5 bases, leaving 15 bases between them. The CDR3 length is 17 residues. In DNA form, the CDR3 reads TGTGCCAGCAGCTTAGTAGTAGGTCCGGGTCATAATTCACCCCTCCACTTT. It codes for CASSLVVGPGHNSPLHF. The entire variable domain, with the rest obtained from reference TRBV7-2 and TRBJ1-6, is as follows: GAGVSQSPSNKVTEKGKDVELRCDPISGHTALYWYRQSLGQGLEFLIYFQGNSAPDKSGLPSDRFSAERTGGSVSTLTIQRTQQEDSAVYLCASSLVVGPGHNSPLHFGNGTRLTVT.

This sequence joins TRBV18 and TRBJ1-2; D is uncertain. CDR3 length: 14 residues. Germline V CDR1 and CDR2: KGHSH, LQKENI. The V end was cut by 3 bases, the J end by 3 bases, with 11 bases between. The CDR3 protein is CASSPPRLDYGYTF. The CDR3 DNA follows: TGTGCCAGCTCACCGCCTAGGCTTGACTATGGCTACACCTTC.

V and J are TRBV18 and TRBJ2-7; 7 nucleotides align to TRBD2. V lost 4 bases to trimming and J lost 0 bases; unmatched junction nucleotides: 12. Germline CDR1 KGHSH, CDR2 LQKENI. The CDR3 covers 17 residues. In DNA form, the CDR3 reads TGTGCCAGCTCACGTTCGGGAGGTCCCAATCTCTCCTACGAGCAGTACTTC. This encodes CASSRSGGPNLSYEQYF. The whole variable domain, remainder taken from reference TRBV18 and TRBJ2-7, is NAGVMQNPRHLVRRRGQEARLRCSPMKGHSHVYWYRQLPEEGLKFMVYLQKENIIDESGMPKERFSAEFPKEGPSILRIQQVVRGDSAAYFCASSRSGGPNLSYEQYFGPGTRLTVT.

J is TRBJ2-7 and V is TRBV3-1 (or the pseudogene TRBV3-2); D perhaps matches TRBD2 (6 bases). Deletions cut 3 bases from V and 7 bases from J, with 10 bases between. Germline assignment: CDR1 LGHDT and CDR2 YNNKEL (reference sequence). The CDR3 spans 12 residues. DNA of the CDR3: TGTGCCAGCAGCCACATGGGAGGAGAGCAGTACTTC. Protein sequence: CASSHMGGEQYF.

This chain uses TRBV6-5 with TRBJ1-2, with 9 bases aligning to TRBD1. V trimming: 2 bases; J trimming: 6 bases; junction bases outside the gene matches: 4. CDR1 is MNHEY and CDR2 is SVGAGI in the germline V gene. The CDR3 is 14 amino acids. CDR3 amino acids: CASSYDRGYDGYTF. The CDR3 DNA follows: TGTGCCAGCAGTTACGACAGGGGGTACGATGGCTACACCTTC.

The gene calls are TRBV4-2 and TRBJ2-7; perhaps TRBD1 as D (7 bases). Germline CDR1 reads LGHNA; CDR2 reads YNFKEQ. Trimming took off 0 bases at V and 3 bases at J, with 12 bases between the two ends. CDR3 length equals 15 residues. CDR3 sequence reads: CASSQDGGTVYEQYF. The CDR3 DNA sequence: TGTGCCAGCAGCCAAGATGGAGGGACAGTCTACGAGCAGTACTTC.

This clone occurred once. V is TRBV9 and J is TRBJ1-4, with D maybe TRBD1 (6 bases). Germline CDR1 and CDR2: SGDLS and YYNGEE. V was clipped by 6 bases and J by 2 bases, with 14 bases between them. The CDR3 sequence is 15 residues long. The CDR3 DNA follows: TGTGCCAGCACCCGAGGACAGAACACTAATGAAAAACTGTTTTTT. It specifies CASTRGQNTNEKLFF.

The rearrangement joins TRBV5-8 to TRBJ2-1, with TRBD2 matching over 12 bases. The ends lost 2 bases at V and 0 bases at J; junction bases unmatched: 6. CDR1 and CDR2 (germline): SGHTS, YDEGEE. This CDR3 comprises 18 residues. For the CDR3, the DNA is TGTGCCAGCAGCTTAAAACTAGCGGGGGGATTCTCCTACAATGAGCAGTTCTTC. Its protein is CASSLKLAGGFSYNEQFF.

This chain uses TRBV19 with TRBJ2-1; a possible D gene is TRBD1 (7 bases). The germline CDR1 and CDR2 sequences are LNHDA and SQIVND (reference sequence). The CDR3 runs to 15 residues. V lost 5 bases, J lost 2 bases, and 13 bases lay in between. The CDR3 region is CASSYAGGTYNEQFF. CDR3 sequence (DNA): TGTGCCAGTAGTTACGCAGGGGGGACCTACAATGAGCAGTTCTTC. The full variable domain, rest sourced from reference TRBV19 and TRBJ2-1, is DGGITQSPKYLFRKEGQNVTLSCEQNLNHDAMYWYRQDPGQGLRLIYYSQIVNDFQKGDIAEGYSVSREKKESFPLTVTSAQKNPTAFYLCASSYAGGTYNEQFFGPGTRLTVL.